This T cell receptor (beta chain) is drawn from a study of shared clonotypes between healthy human individuals (dated by TCRdb to 2018 to 2021). Regarding the research as a whole: The cohort comprised a couple of women and a few men aged 18 to 49 years. For each donor, CD4 naive and CD4 memory were each given three plates, CD8 naive was given two plates, and CD8 memory was given one plate. To estimate repertoire size and how much clonotype sharing occurs between individuals, the study deeply sequenced the blood TCR repertoires of five or six healthy adults. To increase sequencing depth and limit assay-specific biases, TCR repertoire library preparation and sequencing were carried out by different laboratories using diverse techniques. Leukapheresis yielded between about 0.94 and 10 billion PBMCs per donor.

The donors were healthy, HIV-negative adults with no recently reported acute infections or vaccinations. All donors were Caucasian adults living in Nashville, Tennessee, USA. Magnetic negative selection was used to enrich CD4+ T cells, after which naive cells were positively selected on CD45RA and the negative fraction became the memory subset. Blood was obtained by leukapheresis, after which PBMCs were separated by Ficoll-Histopaque density gradient centrifugation and cryopreserved in liquid nitrogen vapor phase. Purity and quantity of every magnetically sorted T cell population were checked by analytical flow cytometry. From each sorted fraction, genomic DNA was isolated and quantified by UV absorbance on a Nanodrop 2000c. Using the deep immunoSEQ assay, TCR CDR3 regions were amplified from genomic DNA by multiplex PCR. For each cell subset, the extracted genomic DNA was distributed evenly across all wells of several immunoSEQ 96-well plates, and each plate served as one replicate. For sorted subsets, roughly 0.2 ug genomic DNA, equal to 25,000 to 35,000 T cell genomes, was loaded into each replicate PCR. Purified libraries were measured with a Qubit 3.0 fluorometer, size-checked on a Bioanalyzer 2100, and measured again with the KAPA Library Quantification kit. Every immunoSEQ 96-well plate was sequenced on a dedicated single-read 150-cycle Illumina NextSeq 550 flow cell. The study's own analysis went as follows. Because only junctional sequences without quality scores were contained in the immunoSEQ output, filtering matching that applied to full-length reads could not be performed. To assign V/J genes and CDR3, sequences were annotated against IMGT germline references using PyIR, a Python wrapper for IgBLAST v1.9. Any read was removed if the V/J assignment was weak (E-value above 1e-6), the CDR3 was missing, or the read contained stop codons, out-of-frame junctions, or ambiguous translated residues. A V3J clonotype was defined by an identical inferred V gene, J gene, and CDR3 amino acid sequence. Percentage overlap between repertoires was computed as shared unique clonotypes divided by the size of the smaller repertoire. Repertoire richness was assessed with RTK rarefaction, the Chao1 estimator, and Recon v2.1 estimates of unobserved clonotypes. Generation probabilities were computed with OLGA for all TCRbeta clonotypes obtained by the gDNA method from a few donors. TCRdb took over this immuneACCESS table, retaining in-frame rearrangements with V and J assigned. Such tables are incomplete; in checked studies, under half of the missing clones stem from an unresolved V gene, and the remainder is unexplained. V and J calls and clone size are as listed in that table; D and trimming were resolved from the DNA. The sample records roughly 1.5 million clones, nearly 99% of which are singletons. The ten largest make up roughly 0.4% of the sample.

The germline V and J ends show losses of 4 bases and 3 bases respectively, and no gene match explains 6 bases of the junction. CDR1 and CDR2 are read off the germline V gene (reference sequence) as SGHKS and YYEKEE. The CDR3 covers 14 residues, taking in both the cysteine and the phenylalanine. The kept DNA is CDR3 alone, 42 bases in frame from the first base. A single count supports this clone. Its binding antigen is unknown. Base qualities are not recorded, but no much larger clone differs from it by a single base. What the research found in general, with its limitations: Even with the large sequencing depth, rarefaction of the sorted-subset datasets indicated that sequencing was incomplete. Sharing across several donors was observed for about 5% of naive CD4, less than 4% of naive CD8, 2% to 2.5% of memory CD4, and around 0.4% of memory CD8 clonotypes. Only blood was sampled, and tissue TCR repertoires likely differ from those in blood. Compared with non-shared clonotypes, clonotypes shared by all four sorted-subset donors had higher generation probabilities. Pairwise subsampling led to the expectation that sequencing depth would affect the degree of clonotype sharing among donors. Larger estimated clonotype richness was generally found for naive subsets than for memory subsets. Because the study included only a small number of donors, the genetic and exposure-history diversity represented was limited.

This sequence was found in a man aged 30 to 45 in good health. The sequencing input was naive CD4+ T cells sorted from blood. Taken with the paper, the label for cell subset or site translates to: CD45RA+ positively selected. The chain is assembled from TRBV5-5 and TRBJ2-5; 7 bases in the middle match TRBD1. The nucleotide sequence is TGTGCCAGCAGCAGAGACAGGGTAGAAGAGACCCAGTACTTC. Protein translation: CASSRDRVEETQYF.